This T cell receptor (beta chain) was recorded in a study of tumor and adjacent non-tumor tissue in lung cancer. Study-level background: The patients, roughly 9 men and roughly 5 women, were about 31 to 76 with stage I to III disease.

The library came from three nested PCR rounds adapted from ARM-PCR protocols. A single record per CDR3 protein comes from TCRdb applying MiXCR to the multiplex PCR reads. The data contain about 86,000 distinct CDR3 sequences, 65% to 80% of them seen just once; the ten biggest clones take up around a fifth. CDR3 length: 13 amino acids. The germline gives CDR1 SEHNR, CDR2 FQNEAQ (reference sequence). V lost 1 base to trimming and J lost 5 bases, with 8 bases between them. This clonotype was seen at least ten times. Its antigen is not identified. The template was RNA from unsorted bulk tissue. The normal lung tissue was taken more than 3 cm from the tumor edge. Newly diagnosed lung cancer patients had thoracic surgery in China, August–late 2014, without prior chemotherapy. Points from the study as a whole: TCR diversity was significantly greater in tumor than normal lung tissue.

The rearrangement links TRBV7-9 to TRBJ1-1, with D possibly TRBD1 on 5 matching bases. Sequenced input: distant non-tumor lung tissue. The TCR originated in a woman aged 45-65 years with non-small cell lung cancer. The CDR3 reads CASSLGAGTEAFF. For the CDR3, the DNA is TGTGCCAGCAGCTTAGGGGCAGGGACTGAAGCTTTCTTT.